The source of this T cell receptor (beta chain) is a study of T cell responses to AZD1222 COVID-19 vaccine. Assay used: immunoSEQ multiplex PCR; TCRdb lists only in-frame clones, some missing. The sample consists of 150,000 to 200,000 clones, approximately 90% of them appearing once. The trim removed 1 base at V and 3 bases at J, leaving 7 bases unmatched. CDR3 length: 17 residues. Here the sequenced sample was peripheral blood, taken on day 0 of MenACWY control vaccination. The chain joins TRBV23-1 to TRBJ2-2; 8 positions match TRBD1. TRBV23-1 is filed as an ORF, its function uncertain. The TCR comes from an adult in good health. CDR3 amino acids: CASSQYARGPDTGELFF. The CDR3 nucleotides are TGCGCCAGCAGTCAATATGCCAGGGGGCCGGACACCGGGGAGCTGTTTTTT.